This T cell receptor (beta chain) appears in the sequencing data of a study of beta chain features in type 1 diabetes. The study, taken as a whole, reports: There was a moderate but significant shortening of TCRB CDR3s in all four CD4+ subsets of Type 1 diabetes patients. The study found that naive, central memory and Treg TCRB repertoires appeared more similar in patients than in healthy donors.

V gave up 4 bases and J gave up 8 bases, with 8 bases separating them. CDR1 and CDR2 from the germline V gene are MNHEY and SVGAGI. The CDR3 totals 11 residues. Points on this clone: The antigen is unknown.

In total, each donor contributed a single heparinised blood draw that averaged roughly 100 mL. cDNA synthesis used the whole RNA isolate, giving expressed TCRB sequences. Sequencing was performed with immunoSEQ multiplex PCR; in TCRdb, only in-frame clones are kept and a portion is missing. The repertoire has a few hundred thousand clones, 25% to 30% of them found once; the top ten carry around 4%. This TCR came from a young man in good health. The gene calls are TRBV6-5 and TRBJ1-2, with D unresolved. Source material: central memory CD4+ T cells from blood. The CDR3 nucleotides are TGTGCCAGCAGTTCCTGGTTAGGCTACACCTTC. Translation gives CASSSWLGYTF.